The clone carrying this T cell receptor beta chain was seen at least ten times. The antigen remains unidentified. The entry originates in a study of naive and memory T cell subsets. The CDR3 contains 14 residues. Trimming took 5 bases from V and 1 from J, leaving 12 bases between them. Germline lookup yields CDR1 MNHEY and CDR2 SVGEGT. An equimolar mix of two oligonucleotides served as the beta constant-region primer for TRBC1 and TRBC2. MiXCR was run by TCRdb on the UMI-ligation and nested PCR reads, yielding one entry per CDR3 protein. This sample has about 2,800 distinct CDR3 sequences, with less than 7.5% found just once. Four subsets defined by CD45RA and CD27 were sorted after CD3, CD4, CD8 and live/dead staining. EMRA cells were CD45RA+CD27-, and effector memory cells CD45RA-CD27-. Study-level results: Expression changes during T cell differentiation may affect RNA-based TCR counts. In naive cells, over 95% of TCR sequences were seen only once.

This chain links TRBV6-2 or TRBV6-3 with TRBJ2-7; D remains unclear. The sequenced sample was effector memory CD8+ T cells from blood. Subset: effector memory, CD45RA- CD27-. The TCR sequence derives from a human donor in good health. CDR3 protein: CASSVAKGSYEQYF. For the CDR3, the DNA is TGTGCCAGCAGTGTGGCGAAAGGATCCTACGAGCAGTACTTC.